One TCR beta chain is described in this entry. The data derive from a study of shared clonotypes between healthy human individuals. The overall study: Per donor, CD8 memory used one plate, CD8 naive used two, CD4 memory used three and CD4 naive used three.

TCRdb keeps only in-frame clones here, not all; method: immunoSEQ multiplex PCR. Found here are hundreds of thousands of clones, approximately 96% of them singletons; the top ten hold roughly 0.1%. CD45RO-negative CD8 cells positively selected for CCR7 made up the naive population, which excluded terminally differentiated effector memory CD45RA+ cells. This sequence was found in a woman under 40 in good health. Source material: naive CD8+ T cells sorted from blood.

Here the CDR3 DNA reads TGCGCCAGCAGCTTGGGGGCTTCCGGGACCGAGTCCTACGAGCAGTACTTC. This translates into CASSLGASGTESYEQYF. The chain couples TRBV5-1 to TRBJ2-7; TRBD1 or TRBD2 may be the D gene (5 bases each). The CDR3 is 17 residues long. V lost 0 bases to trimming and J lost 1 base, with 17 bases between them. CDR1 and CDR2 (germline): SGHRS, YFSETQ.